This T cell receptor (beta chain) appears in the sequencing data of a study of T cell repertoires in cytomegalovirus infection (dated by TCRdb to between 2018 and 2020). Describing the broader study: Because public TCR beta signatures pointed to carriage of CMV infection together with the matching HLA type, the HLA type of each donor mattered for the analysis.

The germline V gene (reference sequence) provides CDR1 DFQATT and CDR2 SNEGSKA. V lost 3 bases and J lost 4 bases, and the count of bases not matched to a germline gene is 7. The CDR3 starts with the cysteine, ends with the phenylalanine, and has 15 residues. The entry retains the CDR3 DNA only, 45 bases that are in frame from base 1. Sequenced using an Illumina HiSeq 1500. The raw public reads went through TCRdb reprocessing: fastp at Q25, MiXCR clone calling, in-frame beta chains kept. Here each entry gathers all rows of one CDR3 protein and keeps the most common genes and DNA. This sample holds around 440,000 distinct CDR3 sequences; over 9% were observed only once. The ten largest make up 9.5% to 13% of the sample. This clonotype was seen at least ten times. This receptor's antigen is unknown. The input lacks base qualities; no much larger clone sits a single base away. Results the study describes overall, beyond this receptor: The ex vivo response was dominated by HLA-C-restricted CMV-specific TCR beta clonotypes, which also provided the single most frequent clonotype in two of eight donors. Carriers of CMV infection plus the relevant HLA type were discriminated by the cumulative frequency of public TCR beta family members in the study cohort and in an independent roughly 370-donor cohort.

This clonotype originated in a human donor in good health (CMV status not recorded). Some clones in this sample may be carry-over from other donors' samples. The specimen sequenced was PBMCs. The sequence links TRBV20-1 to TRBJ2-7; 12 bases in between match TRBD2. The nucleotides are TGCAGTGCTAGGCCGCTAGGACTAGCGGGATACGAGCAGTACTTC. It translates as CSARPLGLAGYEQYF.